The 27 T cell receptor beta chains presented below share a single source sample, sequenced in a study of vaccination effects on CD4 cells after COVID-19. These receptors lack a known antigen. Antigen-specific CD4+ T cells expanded by the ViraFEST assay with viral peptide pools were then sequenced. CD4+ T cell isolation took place after 10 days of culture. Everyone in the study got two shots of either the BNT162b2 or mRNA-1273 vaccine. Sequencing was performed with immunoSEQ multiplex PCR; in TCRdb, only in-frame clones are kept and a portion is missing. The sample lists about 66,000 clones, roughly three quarters occurring once. The sample here was CD4+ T cells from PBMCs cultured with HCoV-OC43 spike peptides, taken after COVID-19 vaccination. This sample's subset: HCoV-OC43 spike overlapping peptide pool stimulation. These receptors were obtained from a human donor who received a COVID-19 vaccine.

Here the CDR3 DNA reads TGTGCCAGCAGCTCTGGGGCCACCGGGGAGCTGTTTTTT. This codes for CASSSGATGELFF. The genes are TRBV7-3 and TRBJ2-2; a weak D match, TRBD1 (5 bases). With 4 bases removed from V and 4 bases from J, the gap between germline ends came to 7 bases. This CDR3 is 13 amino acids long. From germline, CDR1 is SGHTA and CDR2 FQGTGA.

The chain links TRBV11-2 to TRBJ1-5; D gene unclear. Germline loops: CDR1 SGHAT, CDR2 FQNNGV. The CDR3 has 15 amino acids. The V and J ends lost 1 base and 3 bases respectively, with 10 bases between them. The CDR3 sequence is CASSLGAGDNQPQHF. CDR3 nucleotides: TGTGCCAGCAGCTTAGGCGCGGGAGACAATCAGCCCCAGCATTTT.

This clone was seen more than once but under ten times. The rearrangement uses TRBV7-9 and TRBJ2-2; TRBD2 might be the D (5 bases). V shed 5 bases and J shed 2 bases, with 9 bases lying between them. Per the germline V gene, CDR1 is SEHNR and CDR2 is FQNEAQ (reference sequence). This CDR3 has 14 residues. The CDR3 loop reads CASSPGINTGELFF. In DNA form, the CDR3 reads TGTGCCAGCAGCCCCGGGATCAACACCGGGGAGCTGTTTTTT.

This sequence joins TRBV14 and TRBJ2-3, with D possibly called TRBD1 or TRBD2 (6 bases each). The CDR3 has 18 residues. The germline CDR1 and CDR2 sequences are SGHDN and FVKESK. The V end lost 0 bases, the J end lost 2 bases, and 18 bases lay between the germline ends. In DNA form, the CDR3 reads TGTGCCAGCAGCCAAGATAGATTATCGGGGGCCCCCACAGATACGCAGTATTTT. It codes for CASSQDRLSGAPTDTQYF.

The CDR3 DNA is TGTGCCAGCAGCGGCTACCGGGCGGCACAAGAGACCCAGTACTTC. It encodes CASSGYRAAQETQYF. The chain carries TRBV7-9 and TRBJ2-5; D gene ambiguous. V was pared by 5 bases and J by 2 bases, with 15 bases between. The germline V gene encodes CDR1 SEHNR and CDR2 FQNEAQ (reference sequence). The CDR3 consists of 15 residues.

The chain employs TRBV29-1 and TRBJ1-5; 7 bases are shared with TRBD1. Germline V gene lookup returns CDR1 SQVTM and CDR2 ANQGSEA. There are 13 residues in the CDR3. The V segment lost 7 bases and the J segment 5 bases; nucleotides outside the gene matches: 8. CDR3 in DNA: TGCAGCGCAACGACAGGGATCTATCAGCCCCAGCATTTT. It yields the protein CSATTGIYQPQHF. Based on the CDR3 plus reference TRBV29-1 and TRBJ1-5, the full variable domain is SAVISQKPSRDICQRGTSLTIQCQVDSQVTMMFWYRQQPGQSLTLIATANQGSEATYESGFVIDKFPISRPNLTFSTLTVSNMSPEDSSIYLCSATTGIYQPQHFGDGTRLSIL.

The V gene is TRBV12-5, the J gene TRBJ2-2, with no clear D. CDR3 length: 14 residues. V lost 3 bases and J lost 2, with 7 bases in between. Germline CDR1 LGHNT, CDR2 FRNRAP. The CDR3 protein is CASGFGLNTGELFF. For the CDR3, the DNA is TGTGCTAGTGGTTTTGGCCTCAACACCGGGGAGCTGTTTTTT. The entire variable domain, with the rest obtained from reference TRBV12-5 and TRBJ2-2, is as follows: DARVTQTPRHKVTEMGQEVTMRCQPILGHNTVFWYRQTMMQGLELLAYFRNRAPLDDSGMPKDRFSAEMPDATLATLKIQPSEPRDSAVYFCASGFGLNTGELFFGEGSRLTVL.

This chain uses TRBV13 with TRBJ1-2; D is perhaps TRBD1 (5 bases). This CDR3 contains 13 residues. Germline CDR1 PRHDT, CDR2 FYEKMQ (reference sequence). With 2 bases removed from V and 5 bases from J, the gap between germline ends came to 9 bases. The DNA for the CDR3 is TGTGCCAGCAGCTTACAGGGAGGGTATGGCTACACCTTC. Its translation: CASSLQGGYGYTF.

The chain uses TRBV18 and TRBJ2-5; no clear D. The CDR3 contains 15 residues. Germline CDR1 and CDR2: KGHSH and LQKENI. V lost 3 bases to trimming and J lost 4 bases, with 15 bases between them. The CDR3 here is CASSPPVHNGETQYF. The CDR3 nucleotides are TGTGCCAGCTCACCTCCCGTTCACAACGGAGAGACCCAGTACTTC.

The chain carries TRBV4-1 and TRBJ1-3, with 7 bases fitting TRBD1. Germline assignment: CDR1 MGHRA and CDR2 YSYEKL. Trimming cost V 3 bases and J 4 bases; bases outside gene matches: 9. The CDR3 extends over 16 amino acids. The CDR3: CASSQPDRDGGNTIYF. The CDR3 DNA is TGCGCCAGCAGCCAGCCCGACAGGGACGGCGGAAACACCATATATTTT.

The chain employs TRBV5-1 and TRBJ2-3; 16 bases map to TRBD2. The CDR3 sequence is 17 residues long. V shed 5 bases and J 2 bases; nucleotides not matched to a gene: 5. Germline-derived CDR1 and CDR2 are SGHRS and YFSETQ. CDR3 protein: CASRLGTSGRDTDTQYF. The CDR3 DNA sequence: TGCGCCAGCAGACTTGGGACTAGCGGGAGGGACACAGATACGCAGTATTTT.

In this sample, this clone turned up once. V is TRBV7-3 and J is TRBJ2-2; D is ambiguous. Trimming removed 6 bases from V and 4 bases from J, with 12 bases in between. The CDR3 is 14 residues long. The V gene's germline CDR1 is SGHTA and CDR2 FQGTGA. This CDR3 reads CASSPNRPTGELFF. The DNA for the CDR3 is TGTGCCAGCAGTCCTAATCGGCCCACCGGGGAGCTGTTTTTT.

The J gene is TRBJ2-5, the V gene TRBV15, with TRBD1 as a possible D gene (5 bases). This CDR3 has 14 amino acids. In germline, CDR1 is LNHNV, CDR2 YYDKDF (reference sequence). The V gene lost 0 bases and the J gene lost 5 bases, with 10 bases spanning the gap. CDR3 amino acids: CATSRDAGMETQYF. In DNA, the CDR3 is TGTGCCACCAGCAGAGATGCAGGGATGGAGACCCAGTACTTC.

The chain carries TRBV18 and TRBJ1-5; the D is unclear. The V and J ends lost 2 bases and 5 bases respectively, with 4 bases between them. Germline lookup yields CDR1 KGHSH and CDR2 LQKENI. The CDR3 is made up of 12 amino acids. The CDR3 loop reads CASSPSDQPQHF. The CDR3 DNA is TGTGCCAGCTCACCAAGTGATCAGCCCCAGCATTTT.

The rearrangement uses TRBV18 and TRBJ1-1; D remains ambiguous. The CDR3 loop spans 14 amino acids. V was pared by 1 base and J by 6 bases, with 12 bases between. Looked up from germline, CDR1 is KGHSH and CDR2 is LQKENI. CDR3 region: CASSPQGFPSEAFF. Here the CDR3 DNA reads TGTGCCAGCTCACCACAGGGTTTCCCTTCTGAAGCTTTCTTT.

The chain is built from TRBV2 and TRBJ1-5, with 11 bases lining up with TRBD1. J was trimmed by 7 bases and V by 6 bases; bases with no gene match: 5. The CDR3 totals 14 residues. Germline-derived CDR1 and CDR2 are SNHLY and FYNNEI. CDR3 sequence: CASSPGQGAQPQHF. The CDR3 bases are TGTGCCAGCAGCCCCGGACAGGGGGCCCAGCCCCAGCATTTT.

The J gene is TRBJ2-2, the V gene TRBV19; 8 bases map to TRBD1. CDR3 length equals 14 residues. Germline V gives CDR1 LNHDA, CDR2 SQIVND (reference sequence). J was trimmed by 8 bases and V by 1 base; bases with no gene match: 3. As DNA, the CDR3 is TGTGCCAGTAGTATAGCAGGGGGCATAGGGGAGCTGTTTTTT. This gives the protein CASSIAGGIGELFF.

This clone occurred once. The chain is built from TRBV5-8 and TRBJ2-2; 7 nucleotides match TRBD1. The V segment lost 5 bases and the J segment 2 bases; nucleotides outside the gene matches: 6. The CDR3 totals 15 residues. Per germline, CDR1 SGHTS and CDR2 YDEGEE. The CDR3 region has the DNA TGTGCCAGCAGACCCGGACAGGCCAACACCGGGGAGCTGTTTTTT. Encoded protein: CASRPGQANTGELFF.

The CDR3 region is CASSQGTGATNEKLFF. The CDR3 nucleotides are TGCGCCAGCAGCCAAGGGACGGGGGCCACTAATGAAAAACTGTTTTTT. This rearrangement joins TRBV4-1 to TRBJ1-4; TRBD1 is a possible D gene (6 bases). Germline values: CDR1 MGHRA, CDR2 YSYEKL. V lost 1 base and J 2 bases, leaving 11 bases between the germline ends. CDR3 size: 16 residues.

The chain has TRBV6-5 and TRBJ1-6; no clear D gene. Looked up from germline, CDR1 is MNHEY and CDR2 is SVGAGI. V lost 6 bases and J lost 0, with 9 bases in between. This CDR3 comprises 15 residues. CDR3 DNA sequence: TGTGCCAGCAGGGTAGTGAGCTCCTATAATTCACCCCTCCACTTT. It encodes CASRVVSSYNSPLHF.

This chain joins TRBV6-2 or TRBV6-3 and TRBJ2-5, with TRBD2 matching 10 bases. CDR3 length: 16 amino acids. Trimming removed 2 bases from V and 1 base from J; junction bases left unmatched: 4. Germline V lookup: CDR1 MNHEY, CDR2 SVGEGT. The CDR3 DNA reads TGTGCCAGCAGTTACCCCAGCGGGGGGGCCCAAGAGACCCAGTACTTC. It is translated as CASSYPSGGAQETQYF.

The chain is built from TRBV19 and TRBJ1-4; 10 nucleotides match TRBD1. CDR1 and CDR2 (germline): LNHDA, SQIVND (reference sequence). This CDR3 has 15 amino acids. Losses at the gene ends were 6 bases for V and 11 bases for J; bases not matched to a gene: 12. For the CDR3, the DNA is TGTGCCAGTAGGCCGACCGGGACAGGGGCAGGGAAACTGTTTTTT. Residues: CASRPTGTGAGKLFF. Supplemented by reference TRBV19 and TRBJ1-4, the full variable domain reads DGGITQSPKYLFRKEGQNVTLSCEQNLNHDAMYWYRQDPGQGLRLIYYSQIVNDFQKGDIAEGYSVSREKKESFPLTVTSAQKNPTAFYLCASRPTGTGAGKLFFGSGTQLSVL.

This clone appeared a single time. V and J are TRBV14 and TRBJ2-3; no clear D gene. The V gene lost 0 bases and the J gene lost 4 bases, with 11 bases spanning the gap. The CDR3 has 15 amino acids. Germline values: CDR1 SGHDN, CDR2 FVKESK. The CDR3 DNA is TGTGCCAGCAGCCAAGATAGGCGGTTACCAGATACGCAGTATTTT. Its translation is CASSQDRRLPDTQYF.

The chain links TRBV6-2 or TRBV6-3 to TRBJ1-5; D may be TRBD1 (6 bases). Looked up from germline, CDR1 is MNHEY and CDR2 is SVGEGT. The CDR3 runs 14 residues. The ends were cut back, 7 bases at V and 4 bases at J, with 14 bases in the middle. As DNA, the CDR3 is TGTGCCAGCACCCCGGGGGGCGCGAATCAGCCCCAGCATTTT. This gives the protein CASTPGGANQPQHF.

The chain couples TRBV14 to TRBJ1-2, with 9 bases matching TRBD1. Trimming took 3 bases from V and 3 from J; bases not matched to a gene: 2. The CDR3 sequence is 14 residues long. The germline V gene encodes CDR1 SGHDN and CDR2 FVKESK. The CDR3 loop reads CASSHRDRDYGYTF. In DNA form, the CDR3 reads TGTGCCAGCAGCCATCGGGACAGGGACTATGGCTACACCTTC. Full variable domain (outside the CDR3, taken from reference TRBV14 and TRBJ1-2): EAGVTQFPSHSVIEKGQTVTLRCDPISGHDNLYWYRRVMGKEIKFLLHFVKESKQDESGMPNNRFLAERTGGTYSTLKVQPAELEDSGVYFCASSHRDRDYGYTFGSGTRLTVV.

The chain uses TRBV5-1 and TRBJ2-4; no reliable D call. The CDR3 loop spans 15 amino acids. V was cut by 3 bases and J by 0 bases, with 10 bases left in between. Germline V lookup: CDR1 SGHRS, CDR2 YFSETQ. The CDR3 protein is CASSSTLIAKNIQYF. The CDR3 nucleotides read TGCGCCAGCAGCTCCACCCTAATAGCCAAAAACATTCAGTACTTC.

The chain links TRBV3-1 (or the pseudogene TRBV3-2) to TRBJ1-1, with D tentatively TRBD1 (6 bases). The CDR3 is 17 residues long. CDR1 LGHDT and CDR2 YNNKEL come from the germline V gene (reference sequence). V lost 4 bases to trimming and J lost 4 bases, with 22 bases between them. The CDR3 sequence is CASSRGKQGYSATEAFF. CDR3 nucleotides: TGTGCCAGCAGCCGGGGTAAACAGGGCTACTCGGCCACTGAAGCTTTCTTT.